This T cell receptor (beta chain) is from a study of T cells in Graves' hyperthyroidism and ophthalmopathy. It was RNA transcripts that yielded the amplified TCR beta CDR3 regions. TCR CDR3 regions were first amplified by RT-PCR with HTBI primers. TCRdb reprocessed the multiplex PCR reads with MiXCR, giving one entry per CDR3 protein. Of some 250,000 distinct CDR3 sequences detected, nearly 15% appear once; the ten largest clones hold 30% to 35%. The V end was cut by 1 base, the J end by 1 base, with 17 bases between. The CDR3 has 17 amino acids. Per germline, CDR1 SGHRS and CDR2 YFSETQ. The sample consisted of blood. The origin of this receptor is a woman between 45 and 65 years old with Graves' hyperthyroidism that later progressed to Graves' ophthalmopathy. J is TRBJ1-1 and V is TRBV5-1; D might be TRBD1 (6 bases). For the CDR3, the DNA is TGCGCCAGCAGCTTGACTCCGGGAGGGGGTCAGAACACTGAAGCTTTCTTT. This sequence encodes CASSLTPGGGQNTEAFF.